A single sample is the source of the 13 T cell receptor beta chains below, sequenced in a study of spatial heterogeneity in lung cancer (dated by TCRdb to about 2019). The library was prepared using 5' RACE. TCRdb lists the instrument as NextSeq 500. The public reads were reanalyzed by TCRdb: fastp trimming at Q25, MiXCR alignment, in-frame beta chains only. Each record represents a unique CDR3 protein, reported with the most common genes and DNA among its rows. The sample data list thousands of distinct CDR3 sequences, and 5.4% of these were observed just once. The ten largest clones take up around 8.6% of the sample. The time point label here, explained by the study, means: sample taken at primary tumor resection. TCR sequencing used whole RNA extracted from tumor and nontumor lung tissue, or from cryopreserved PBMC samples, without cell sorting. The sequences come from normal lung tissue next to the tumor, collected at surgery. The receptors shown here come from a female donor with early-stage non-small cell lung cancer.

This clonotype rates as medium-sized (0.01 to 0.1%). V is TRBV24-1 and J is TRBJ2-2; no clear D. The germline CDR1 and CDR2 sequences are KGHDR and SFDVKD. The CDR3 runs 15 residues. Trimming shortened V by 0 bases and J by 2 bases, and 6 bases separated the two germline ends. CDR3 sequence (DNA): TGTGCCACCAGTGATTTGCGAGGAAACACCGGGGAGCTGTTTTTT. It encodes CATSDLRGNTGELFF.

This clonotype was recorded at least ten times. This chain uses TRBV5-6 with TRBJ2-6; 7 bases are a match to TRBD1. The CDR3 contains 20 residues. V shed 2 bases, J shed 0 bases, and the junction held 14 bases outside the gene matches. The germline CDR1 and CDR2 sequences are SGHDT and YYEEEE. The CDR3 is CASSFWGWGQIRSGANVLTF. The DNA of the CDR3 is TGTGCCAGCAGCTTTTGGGGTTGGGGACAGATTCGCTCTGGGGCCAACGTCCTGACTTTC.

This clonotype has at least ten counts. CDR3 sequence (DNA): TGTGCCAGTAGTCCCAGGACTAGCGGGAGGTTCCAGTTGGCGCAGTATTTT. Translation gives CASSPRTSGRFQLAQYF. J is TRBJ2-3 and V is TRBV19; 14 bases are a match to TRBD2. There are 17 residues in the CDR3. V lost 5 bases, J lost 10 bases, and 14 bases stayed unmatched. Germline CDR1 LNHDA, CDR2 SQIVND (reference sequence).

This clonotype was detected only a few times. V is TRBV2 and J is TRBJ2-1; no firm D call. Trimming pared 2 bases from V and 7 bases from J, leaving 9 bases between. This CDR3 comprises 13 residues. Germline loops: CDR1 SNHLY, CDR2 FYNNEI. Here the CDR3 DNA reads TGTGCCAGCAGTGAATTAGGGAAGAATGAGCAGTTCTTC. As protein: CASSELGKNEQFF.

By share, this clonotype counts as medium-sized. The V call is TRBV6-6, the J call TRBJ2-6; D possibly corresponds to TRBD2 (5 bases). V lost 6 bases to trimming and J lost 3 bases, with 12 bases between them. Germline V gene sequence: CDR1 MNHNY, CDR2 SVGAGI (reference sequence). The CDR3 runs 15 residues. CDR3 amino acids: CASRWETGGANVLTF. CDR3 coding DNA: TGTGCCAGCAGATGGGAGACGGGTGGGGCCAACGTCCTGACTTTC.

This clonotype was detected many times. Written as DNA, the CDR3 is TGTGCCAGCAGCTCGAGGACTAGCGGGAGCACAGATACGCAGTATTTT. Protein product: CASSSRTSGSTDTQYF. V usage is TRBV5-4 and J usage is TRBJ2-3; 11 bases align to TRBD2. V was clipped by 3 bases and J by 0 bases; unmatched bases: 3. Looked up from germline, CDR1 is SGHNT and CDR2 is YYREEE (reference sequence). This CDR3 comprises 16 residues.

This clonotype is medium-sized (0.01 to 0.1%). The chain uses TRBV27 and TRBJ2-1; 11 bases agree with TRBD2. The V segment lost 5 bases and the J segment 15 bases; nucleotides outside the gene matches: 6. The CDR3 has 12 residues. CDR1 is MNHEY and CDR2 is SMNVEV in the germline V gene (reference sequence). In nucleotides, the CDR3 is TGTGCCAGCAGTAGTAGCGGGAGGGGTCTGTTCTTC. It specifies CASSSSGRGLFF.

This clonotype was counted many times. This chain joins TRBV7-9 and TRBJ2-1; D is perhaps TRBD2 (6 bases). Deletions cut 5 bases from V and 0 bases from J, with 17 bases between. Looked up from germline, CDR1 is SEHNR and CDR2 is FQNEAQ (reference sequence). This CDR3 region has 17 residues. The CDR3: CASSTSGTPSSYNEQFF. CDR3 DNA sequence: TGTGCCAGCAGCACCTCCGGGACTCCCAGCTCCTACAATGAGCAGTTCTTC. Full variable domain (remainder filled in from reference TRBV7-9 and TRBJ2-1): DTGVSQNPRHKITKRGQNVTFRCDPISEHNRLYWYRQTLGQGPEFLTYFQNEAQLEKSRLLSDRFSAERPKGSFSTLEIQRTEQGDSAMYLCASSTSGTPSSYNEQFFGPGTRLTVL.

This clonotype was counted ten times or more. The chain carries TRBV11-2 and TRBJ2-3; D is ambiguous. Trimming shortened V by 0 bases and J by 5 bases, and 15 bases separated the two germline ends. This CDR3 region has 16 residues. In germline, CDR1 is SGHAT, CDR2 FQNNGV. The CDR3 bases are TGTGCCAGCAGCTTAGATCGTCCTGGGGTTGGAGATACGCAGTATTTT. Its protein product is CASSLDRPGVGDTQYF.

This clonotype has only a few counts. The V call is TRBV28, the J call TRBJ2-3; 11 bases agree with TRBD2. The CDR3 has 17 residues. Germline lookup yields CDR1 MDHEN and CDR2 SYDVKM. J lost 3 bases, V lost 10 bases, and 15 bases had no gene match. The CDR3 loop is CATDILTSGIGTDTQYF. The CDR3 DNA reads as TGTGCCACAGATATTCTGACTAGCGGGATTGGGACAGATACGCAGTATTTT.

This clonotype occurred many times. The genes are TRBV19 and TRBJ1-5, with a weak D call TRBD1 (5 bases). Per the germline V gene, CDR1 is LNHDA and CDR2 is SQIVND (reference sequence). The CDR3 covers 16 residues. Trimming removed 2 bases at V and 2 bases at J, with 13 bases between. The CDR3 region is CASSIRQSGGNQPQHF. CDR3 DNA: TGTGCCAGTAGTATAAGACAGAGCGGGGGCAATCAGCCCCAGCATTTT.

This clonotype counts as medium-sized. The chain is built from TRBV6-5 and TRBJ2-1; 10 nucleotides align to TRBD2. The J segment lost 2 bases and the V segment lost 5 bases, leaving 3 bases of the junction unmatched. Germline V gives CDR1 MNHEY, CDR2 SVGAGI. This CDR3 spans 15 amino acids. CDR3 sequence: CASSVTSGTYNEQFF. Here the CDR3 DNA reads TGTGCCAGCAGTGTTACTAGCGGGACCTACAATGAGCAGTTCTTC.

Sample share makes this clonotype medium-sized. This CDR3 reads CAIDGTGGGEQFF. The CDR3 DNA is TGTGCCATCGACGGGACAGGGGGTGGTGAGCAGTTCTTC. The chain is built from TRBV10-3 and TRBJ2-1, with 11 bases aligning to TRBD1. Per germline, CDR1 ENHRY and CDR2 SYGVKD. The CDR3 runs 13 residues. V lost 8 bases and J lost 9; bases outside the gene matches: 6.